The 31 T cell receptor beta chains below were found in one sample sequenced in a study of vaccination effects on CD4 cells after COVID-19. No antigen has been identified for these receptors. Before sequencing, viral peptide pools were used by the ViraFEST assay to expand antigen-specific CD4+ T cells. CD4+ T cell isolation took place after 10 days of culture. Here immunoSEQ multiplex PCR was the method, and the copy in TCRdb shows in-frame clones only, minus some. The top ten hold approximately 1.7% of the sample, which has tens of thousands of clones, around 70% seen once. Specimen: CD4+ T cells from PBMCs cultured with HCoV-229E spike peptides, collected before COVID-19 vaccination. The receptors shown here come from a human donor who received a COVID-19 vaccine.

The chain links TRBV27 to TRBJ1-2; 9 bases line up with TRBD1. CDR3 length equals 14 residues. V lost 5 bases and J lost 7; bases outside the gene matches: 8. In germline, CDR1 is MNHEY, CDR2 SMNVEV (reference sequence). The CDR3 bases are TGTGCCAGCAGTACCCGAACAGGGGGCGGTGGCTACACCTTC. It specifies CASSTRTGGGGYTF.

The chain employs TRBV6-2 or TRBV6-3 and TRBJ2-1; TRBD2 matches at 16 bases. CDR1 MNHEY and CDR2 SVGEGT come from the germline V gene. V lost 3 bases, J lost 7 bases, and 9 bases stayed unmatched. The CDR3 sequence is 18 residues long. The CDR3 here is CASSYDKTGLAGGNEQFF. As DNA, the CDR3 is TGTGCCAGCAGTTATGACAAAACGGGACTAGCGGGGGGGAATGAGCAGTTCTTC.

The chain carries TRBV6-6 and TRBJ2-7; tentative D call: TRBD2 (5 bases). The CDR3 covers 14 residues. Germline assignment: CDR1 MNHNY and CDR2 SVGAGI (reference sequence). The germline V and J ends were trimmed by 0 bases and 0 bases, with 6 bases remaining between them. CDR3 sequence (DNA): TGTGCCAGCAGTTACTCGGGGAGCTCCTACGAGCAGTACGTC. It codes for CASSYSGSSYEQYV.

This chain joins TRBV19 and TRBJ1-2; D uncertain. The V gene lost 5 bases and the J gene lost 2 bases, with 9 bases spanning the gap. The germline gives CDR1 LNHDA, CDR2 SQIVND (reference sequence). The CDR3 runs 13 residues. CDR3 amino acids: CASSLTANYGYTF. The CDR3 nucleotides read TGTGCCAGTAGTTTGACCGCAAACTATGGCTACACCTTC.

For this clone: Its ends do not fully match the called genes, so a read error is possible. The J gene is TRBJ2-1, the V gene TRBV7-9, with 7 positions matching TRBD1. This CDR3 contains 13 residues. CDR1 SEHNR and CDR2 FQNEAQ come from the germline V gene (reference sequence). In DNA form, the CDR3 reads TGTGCCAGCAGCTTAGAAGACAGGGTACCTATTGTCTTC. It translates to CASSLEDRVPIVF.

This clone was counted a few times. J is TRBJ2-1 and V is TRBV5-1, with 10 bases matching TRBD1. CDR1 is SGHRS, CDR2 YFSETQ, per germline. V gave up 0 bases and J gave up 4 bases; unmatched junction bases: 1. This CDR3 has 15 amino acids. CDR3 DNA: TGCGCCAGCAGCTTGGGGGACAGGGGTTACAATGAGCAGTTCTTC. Translation: CASSLGDRGYNEQFF.

The chain is built from TRBV7-8 and TRBJ2-7; TRBD1 agrees at 7 bases. The CDR3 contains 13 residues. In germline, CDR1 is SGHVS, CDR2 FQNEAQ. Trimming cost V 5 bases and J 1 base; bases outside gene matches: 2. Here the CDR3 DNA reads TGTGCCAGCAGCCCAGGGGGATCCTACGAGCAGTACGTC. This encodes CASSPGGSYEQYV.

The rearrangement joins TRBV7-3 to TRBJ1-1; 7 bases match TRBD1. V dropped 3 bases and J dropped 2; count of bases not matched to a gene: 3. Germline V gene data show CDR1 as SGHTA and CDR2 as FQGTGA. This CDR3 has 14 residues. CDR3 loop: CASSFGTVNTEAFF. As DNA, the CDR3 is TGTGCCAGCAGCTTCGGGACAGTTAACACTGAAGCTTTCTTT.

This clone came up a few times. CDR3 protein: CASALGHTGELFF. The CDR3 DNA reads as TGTGCTAGTGCCCTCGGTCACACCGGGGAGCTGTTTTTT. The V and J genes are TRBV12-5 and TRBJ2-2; D unclear. Germline lookup yields CDR1 LGHNT and CDR2 FRNRAP. Trimming stripped 7 bases from V and 3 bases from J, with 9 bases between. The CDR3 contains 13 residues.

V is TRBV5-1 and J is TRBJ1-1; TRBD1 matches 7 bases. The CDR3 length is 14 residues. Germline V lookup: CDR1 SGHRS, CDR2 YFSETQ. Unmatched junction bases numbered 15, after V lost 6 bases and J lost 10 bases. The CDR3 is CASNEGGEISGAFF. The DNA for the CDR3 is TGCGCCAGCAATGAAGGGGGCGAAATAAGCGGAGCTTTCTTT.

This clone was observed a handful of times. The J gene is TRBJ2-3, the V gene TRBV3-1 (or the pseudogene TRBV3-2); 9 bases fit TRBD2. The CDR3 sequence is 15 residues long. The ends lost 2 bases at V and 5 bases at J; junction bases unmatched: 5. Germline V gene sequence: CDR1 LGHDT, CDR2 YNNKEL (reference sequence). The CDR3 is CASSQFSGGRDTQYF. The CDR3 nucleotides are TGTGCCAGCAGCCAATTCAGCGGGGGGCGAGATACGCAGTATTTT.

The J gene is TRBJ2-1, the V gene TRBV6-6; 10 nucleotides align to TRBD2. The V segment lost 6 bases and the J segment 4 bases; nucleotides outside the gene matches: 6. Germline V CDR1 and CDR2: MNHNY, SVGAGI (reference sequence). The CDR3 runs 15 residues. The CDR3 reads CASRPSGGAYNEQFF. CDR3 coding DNA: TGTGCCAGCAGGCCGAGCGGGGGGGCGTACAATGAGCAGTTCTTC.

This clone was seen a single time. CDR3 residues: CASSLRVGWETQYF. The CDR3 nucleotides read TGTGCCAGCAGCTTAAGGGTGGGGTGGGAGACCCAGTACTTC. This chain uses TRBV7-2 with TRBJ2-5, with D unresolved. Between the trimmed V and J ends, which lost 2 bases and 5 bases, there was a span of 12 bases. Germline-derived CDR1 and CDR2 are SGHTA and FQGNSA. This CDR3 contains 14 residues.

The rearrangement uses TRBV29-1 and TRBJ1-1, with a weak D call TRBD1 (6 bases). Germline V CDR1 and CDR2: SQVTM, ANQGSEA. The CDR3 contains 13 residues. V was trimmed by 8 bases and J by 4 bases, leaving 17 bases between them. The CDR3 here is CSTRDRTGTEAFF. As DNA, the CDR3 is TGCAGCACCCGCGACAGGACTGGCACTGAAGCTTTCTTT.

The chain joins TRBV7-3 to TRBJ2-1, with TRBD1 identical over 8 bases. Germline values: CDR1 SGHTA, CDR2 FQGTGA. The CDR3 totals 15 residues. V lost 5 bases, J lost 9 bases, and 12 bases stayed unmatched. CDR3 region: CASSLGQGSTSEQFF. CDR3 bases: TGTGCCAGCAGCCTCGGACAGGGAAGCACAAGTGAGCAGTTCTTC.

This clone has more than one count but fewer than ten. J is TRBJ1-2 and V is TRBV6-2 or TRBV6-3; D may be TRBD1 (6 bases). There are 14 residues in the CDR3. Trimming shortened V by 5 bases and J by 8 bases, and 18 bases separated the two germline ends. Germline CDR1 and CDR2: MNHEY and SVGEGT. The CDR3 nucleotides read TGTGCCAGCAGTGGTGGGCAGGGGAGGCAAGGCTACACCTTC. It yields the protein CASSGGQGRQGYTF.

This clone was detected a few times. V and J are TRBV5-1 and TRBJ2-7; 7 nucleotides match TRBD1. CDR3 length: 13 residues. In germline, CDR1 is SGHRS, CDR2 YFSETQ. Trimming took 5 bases from V and 6 from J; bases not matched to a gene: 8. The CDR3 DNA reads as TGCGCCAGCAGAGTTGGGACAGATGGCGAGCAGTACGTC. This codes for CASRVGTDGEQYV.

The chain recombines TRBV5-1 with TRBJ1-4; possibly TRBD1 for D (6 bases). The CDR3 totals 15 residues. Germline-derived CDR1 and CDR2 are SGHRS and YFSETQ. V dropped 5 bases and J dropped 4 bases, with 15 bases sitting between them. In DNA form, the CDR3 reads TGCGCCAGCAGAATCCAGGGGCGCGGTAATGAAAAACTGTTTTTT. Its translation is CASRIQGRGNEKLFF.

This clone has only one observation. This rearrangement joins TRBV7-9 to TRBJ1-5; a possible D gene is TRBD1 (6 bases). The germline CDR1 and CDR2 sequences are SEHNR and FQNEAQ (reference sequence). The CDR3 loop spans 14 amino acids. The ends were cut back, 3 bases at V and 3 bases at J, with 9 bases in the middle. CDR3 sequence reads: CASSFGQINQPQHF. The CDR3 coding sequence is TGTGCCAGCAGCTTCGGACAGATCAATCAGCCCCAGCATTTT.

This chain joins TRBV5-5 and TRBJ1-1, with 9 bases identical to TRBD1. Germline CDR1 and CDR2: SGHKS and YYEKEE (reference sequence). The CDR3 extends over 16 amino acids. V trimming: 0 bases; J trimming: 5 bases; junction bases outside the gene matches: 8. The CDR3 region is CASSLVPGTGKTEAFF. The CDR3 DNA sequence: TGTGCCAGCAGCTTGGTCCCCGGGACAGGGAAGACTGAAGCTTTCTTT.

The sample holds a few counts of this clone. This chain joins TRBV6-4 and TRBJ1-2; 7 bases map to TRBD1. The V gene's germline CDR1 is MRHNA and CDR2 SNTAGT. The length of the CDR3 is 14 residues. V shed 2 bases, J shed 4 bases, and the junction held 4 bases outside the gene matches. This CDR3 is CASSDTTGIYGYTF. CDR3 DNA sequence: TGTGCCAGCAGTGACACGACAGGGATCTATGGCTACACCTTC.

The V gene is TRBV5-1, the J gene TRBJ1-5; D call uncertain. Germline V gene lookup returns CDR1 SGHRS and CDR2 YFSETQ. The CDR3 contains 14 residues. Trimming removed 0 bases from V and 6 bases from J, with 10 bases in between. CDR3 sequence: CASSLGGSGQPQHF. The CDR3, as DNA: TGCGCCAGCAGCTTGGGGGGTTCGGGTCAGCCCCAGCATTTT. Looking up the rest from reference TRBV5-1 and TRBJ1-5 gives the full variable domain: KAGVTQTPRYLIKTRGQQVTLSCSPISGHRSVSWYQQTPGQGLQFLFEYFSETQRNKGNFPGRFSGRQFSNSRSEMNVSTLELGDSALYLCASSLGGSGQPQHFGDGTRLSIL.

This chain connects TRBV11-3 to TRBJ2-2; 10 bases are a match to TRBD1. The CDR3 runs 17 residues. Germline values: CDR1 SGHNT, CDR2 YENEEA. V was pared by 3 bases and J by 4 bases, with 8 bases of the junction left unmatched. The CDR3 DNA reads as TGTGCCAGCAGCTTCTCCGGGACAGGGGCAGGCACCGGGGAGCTGTTTTTT. It encodes CASSFSGTGAGTGELFF.

The chain combines TRBV19 with TRBJ2-5; possibly TRBD1 or TRBD2 for D (5 bases each). In germline, CDR1 is LNHDA, CDR2 SQIVND (reference sequence). The V end lost 6 bases, the J end lost 4 bases, and 9 bases lay between the germline ends. The CDR3 has 12 amino acids. Written as DNA, the CDR3 is TGTGCCAGTAGAGGGGACCCAGAGACCCAGTACTTC. Its protein is CASRGDPETQYF.

The chain joins TRBV30 to TRBJ1-1, with D maybe TRBD1 (5 bases). V gave up 0 bases and J gave up 0 bases, with 17 bases separating them. The germline gives CDR1 GTSNPN, CDR2 SVGIG (reference sequence). The CDR3 is 17 residues long. CDR3 sequence: CAWSVGRAPILNTEAFF. DNA for the CDR3: TGTGCCTGGAGTGTCGGCAGGGCCCCTATCCTGAACACTGAAGCTTTCTTT. Variable domain in full (rest from reference TRBV30 and TRBJ1-1): SQTIHQWPATLVQPVGSPLSLECTVEGTSNPNLYWYRQAAGRGLQLLFYSVGIGQISSEVPQNLSASRPQDRQFILSSKKLLLSDSGFYLCAWSVGRAPILNTEAFFGQGTRLTVV.

This chain uses TRBV25-1 with TRBJ1-2, with D possibly being TRBD1 (5 bases). This CDR3 comprises 12 residues. CDR1 and CDR2 from the germline V gene are MGHDK and SYGVNS. CDR3 nucleotide sequence: TGTTCTCCTCCGGGGCAGGGTGTCGGCTACACCTTC. Translated, it gives CSPPGQGVGYTF.

The chain recombines TRBV18 with TRBJ1-3; D is ambiguous. V was cut by 4 bases and J by 4 bases, with 17 bases left in between. The CDR3 totals 16 residues. CDR1 is KGHSH, CDR2 LQKENI, per germline. The CDR3, as DNA: TGTGCCAGCTCACTCCTGGAGGGCAGGAAGGGAAACACCATATATTTT. Its protein is CASSLLEGRKGNTIYF.

This clone has just one count. The genes are TRBV6-1 and TRBJ2-7; the D is unclear. Germline V gene data show CDR1 as MNHNS and CDR2 as SASEGT. Trimming removed 2 bases at V and 6 bases at J, with 5 bases between. The CDR3 covers 11 residues. The CDR3, as DNA: TGTGCCAGCAGTGAATTGGGCGAGCAGTACGTC. Its translation is CASSELGEQYV.

The CDR3: CASSQLGGETQYF. CDR3 DNA: TGTGCCAGCAGTCAACTAGGGGGGGAGACCCAGTACTTC. This chain uses TRBV6-5 with TRBJ2-5; D tentatively fits TRBD1 or TRBD2 (6 bases each). The CDR3 totals 13 residues. V was clipped by 5 bases and J by 5 bases, with 12 bases between them. Germline V CDR1 and CDR2: MNHEY, SVGAGI.

The genes are TRBV9 and TRBJ1-2, with D tentatively TRBD1 (5 bases). Trimming pared 0 bases from V and 5 bases from J, leaving 14 bases between. The CDR3 sequence is 15 residues long. Germline V gene lookup returns CDR1 SGDLS and CDR2 YYNGEE. The CDR3: CASSVASGGGYGYTF. The DNA of the CDR3 is TGTGCCAGCAGCGTAGCCTCGGGGGGTGGGTATGGCTACACCTTC. Supplemented by reference TRBV9 and TRBJ1-2, the full variable domain reads DSGVTQTPKHLITATGQRVTLRCSPRSGDLSVYWYQQSLDQGLQFLIQYYNGEERAKGNILERFSAQQFPDLHSELNLSSLELGDSALYFCASSVASGGGYGYTFGSGTRLTVV.

This sequence joins TRBV18 and TRBJ1-1; D is unclear. Trimming cost V 3 bases and J 2 bases, with 13 bases left between them. Germline-derived CDR1 and CDR2 are KGHSH and LQKENI. The CDR3 runs 15 residues. The CDR3 loop reads CASSPWTEINTEAFF. The CDR3 DNA follows: TGTGCCAGCTCACCTTGGACCGAAATCAACACTGAAGCTTTCTTT.